Following are 28 T cell receptor beta chains from one sample sequenced in a study of T cells after yellow fever vaccination. MiXCR, applied by TCRdb to the 5' RACE reads, yields one record per CDR3 protein. The profile covers some 600,000 distinct CDR3 sequences, with 9% to 15% appearing a single time and 15% taken by the ten largest. Sequenced material: PBMCs, taken on the day of the yellow fever booster vaccination. All receptors come from a man in his thirties or forties who received the YFV17D yellow fever vaccine.

This clonotype was found a few times. The gene calls are TRBV20-1 and TRBJ2-5; D unresolved. The V and J ends lost 1 base and 5 bases respectively, with 11 bases between them. Germline CDR1 DFQATT, CDR2 SNEGSKA (reference sequence). The CDR3 sequence is 13 residues long. CDR3: CSARGEISETQYF. The CDR3 coding sequence is TGCAGTGCTAGAGGAGAGATATCGGAGACCCAGTACTTC.

This rearrangement joins TRBV7-2 to TRBJ1-1, with D possibly TRBD1 on 5 matching bases. Per the germline V gene, CDR1 is SGHTA and CDR2 is FQGNSA. V was shortened by 1 base and J by 5 bases, with 14 bases between the two germline ends. CDR3 size: 15 residues. The CDR3 sequence is CASSLVGAGRTEAFF. CDR3 bases: TGTGCCAGCAGCTTAGTTGGGGCAGGGAGGACTGAAGCTTTCTTT.

The sample holds a few counts of this clonotype. J is TRBJ2-7 and V is TRBV3-1; unclear D gene. CDR3 length equals 12 residues. Germline CDR1 LGHDT, CDR2 YNNKEL (reference sequence). Trimming pared 3 bases from V and 2 bases from J, leaving 5 bases between. The CDR3 is CASSHAPYEQYF. For the CDR3, the DNA is TGTGCCAGCAGCCATGCACCCTACGAGCAGTACTTC.

With respect to this clonotype: A read error is possible here, since a much larger clone lies one base away. The chain joins TRBV5-5 to TRBJ2-7; D uncertain. Germline loops: CDR1 SGHKS, CDR2 YYEKEE (reference sequence). The CDR3 runs 14 residues. V dropped 4 bases and J dropped 3 bases, with 14 bases sitting between them. CDR3 loop: CASSGRLWVYEQYF. CDR3 DNA sequence: TGTGCCAGCAGCGGAAGACTCTGGGTCTACGAGCAGTACTTC.

This clonotype was detected ten times or more. The CDR3 reads CSASDGLSGANVLTF. DNA of the CDR3: TGCAGTGCCTCGGACGGGCTGTCTGGGGCCAACGTCCTGACTTTC. The rearrangement joins TRBV20-1 to TRBJ2-6; no firm D call. The CDR3 is made up of 15 amino acids. With 6 bases removed from V and 1 base from J, the gap between germline ends came to 13 bases. Germline assignment: CDR1 DFQATT and CDR2 SNEGSKA (reference sequence).

This chain joins TRBV7-2 and TRBJ2-7, with 12 bases identical to TRBD2. The CDR3 contains 17 residues. Trimming at V came to 5 bases and at J to 4 bases, leaving 12 bases not matched to a gene. CDR1 is SGHTA and CDR2 is FQGNSA in the germline V gene. The CDR3 loop reads CASSRPSGRASVYEQYF. CDR3 in DNA: TGTGCCAGCAGCCGGCCTAGCGGGAGGGCCTCTGTTTACGAGCAGTACTTC.

The gene calls are TRBV15 and TRBJ2-7; TRBD1 agrees at 8 bases. The V segment lost 0 bases and the J segment 2 bases; nucleotides outside the gene matches: 3. Germline V gives CDR1 LNHNV, CDR2 YYDKDF (reference sequence). The CDR3 is 15 amino acids. The CDR3 bases are TGTGCCACCAGCAGAGAACAGGGGGGAGCCTACGAGCAGTACTTC. Residues: CATSREQGGAYEQYF.

In this sample, this clonotype turned up a few times. This rearrangement joins TRBV12-3 or TRBV12-4 to TRBJ2-1; 8 nucleotides agree with TRBD2. The CDR3 is 16 amino acids. V lost 5 bases, J lost 4 bases, and 10 bases stayed unmatched. DNA for the CDR3: TGTGCCAGCAGTCCAACCACTAGCGGCACTTACAATGAGCAGTTCTTC. Its protein is CASSPTTSGTYNEQFF.

Only a few counts were recorded for this clonotype. V usage is TRBV7-6 and J usage is TRBJ2-1; 7 bases line up with TRBD1. Germline loops: CDR1 SGHVS, CDR2 FNYEAQ. Losses at the gene ends were 5 bases for V and 0 bases for J; bases not matched to a gene: 13. The CDR3 has 18 residues. The CDR3 sequence is CASSLTGDLPSSYNEQFF. The CDR3 DNA reads TGTGCCAGCAGCCTAACAGGGGACCTTCCGAGCTCCTACAATGAGCAGTTCTTC.

The chain recombines TRBV20-1 with TRBJ2-7; D not certain. Germline V gene lookup returns CDR1 DFQATT and CDR2 SNEGSKA (reference sequence). V shed 3 bases and J shed 2 bases, with 11 bases lying between them. The CDR3 runs to 13 residues. Written as DNA, the CDR3 is TGCAGTGCTAGTCCTGGCACGCCCTACGAGCAGTACTTC. It yields the protein CSASPGTPYEQYF.

This clonotype was seen a few times. The J gene is TRBJ1-4, the V gene TRBV24-1, with D unclear. V lost 3 bases to trimming and J lost 4 bases, with 8 bases between them. Germline V gives CDR1 KGHDR, CDR2 SFDVKD. The length of the CDR3 is 14 residues. CDR3: CATSDDRFNEKLFF. CDR3 DNA sequence: TGTGCCACCAGTGATGACCGTTTTAATGAAAAACTGTTTTTT.

This clonotype was seen a few times. The J gene is TRBJ2-1, the V gene TRBV20-1, with 8 bases matching TRBD1. Germline values: CDR1 DFQATT, CDR2 SNEGSKA (reference sequence). Trimming removed 5 bases from V and 7 bases from J; junction bases left unmatched: 4. The CDR3 is 12 residues long. The CDR3 spells CSARQGMNEQFF. CDR3 in DNA: TGCAGTGCTCGACAGGGGATGAATGAGCAGTTCTTC.

The chain couples TRBV18 to TRBJ2-3; 11 nucleotides line up with TRBD2. J lost 0 bases, V lost 10 bases, and 3 bases had no gene match. Germline V lookup: CDR1 KGHSH, CDR2 LQKENI. This CDR3 region has 14 residues. The DNA for the CDR3 is TGTGCCACCCGACTAGCGGGGAGCACAGATACGCAGTATTTT. As protein: CATRLAGSTDTQYF. Supplemented by reference TRBV18 and TRBJ2-3, the full variable domain reads NAGVMQNPRHLVRRRGQEARLRCSPMKGHSHVYWYRQLPEEGLKFMVYLQKENIIDESGMPKERFSAEFPKEGPSILRIQQVVRGDSAAYFCATRLAGSTDTQYFGPGTRLTVL.

This chain links TRBV7-2 with TRBJ2-7, with a weak D call TRBD2 (5 bases). Germline-derived CDR1 and CDR2 are SGHTA and FQGNSA. The CDR3 loop spans 16 amino acids. V lost 5 bases and J 1 base, leaving 18 bases between the germline ends. The CDR3 DNA is TGTGCCAGCAGCCCTAAGGGAGTAGGTGGATCCTACGAGCAGTACTTC. Encoded protein: CASSPKGVGGSYEQYF.

The chain combines TRBV7-8 with TRBJ2-7; 7 nucleotides agree with TRBD1. Germline V gene lookup returns CDR1 SGHVS and CDR2 FQNEAQ. This CDR3 is built from 14 residues. The junction had 3 bases not matched to a gene; V was cut back by 3 bases and J by 1 base. DNA of the CDR3: TGTGCCAGCAGCTTGTGGGACAGTTCCTACGAGCAGTACTTC. Encoded protein: CASSLWDSSYEQYF. The whole variable domain, remainder taken from reference TRBV7-8 and TRBJ2-7, is GAGVSQSPRYKVAKRGQDVALRCDPISGHVSLFWYQQALGQGPEFLTYFQNEAQLDKSGLPSDRFFAERPEGSVSTLKIQRTQQEDSAVYLCASSLWDSSYEQYFGPGTRLTVT.

This clonotype was seen at least ten times. The chain is built from TRBV14 and TRBJ2-2, with a possible D match to TRBD2 (5 bases). The germline V gene has CDR1 SGHDN and CDR2 FVKESK. V lost 0 bases, J lost 3 bases, and 8 bases lay in between. The CDR3 is 15 amino acids. Written as DNA, the CDR3 is TGTGCCAGCAGCCAAGAGCGGGTCTACACCGGGGAGCTGTTTTTT. It encodes CASSQERVYTGELFF.

The sample holds many counts of this clonotype. This sequence joins TRBV10-3 and TRBJ2-1; D gene unclear. V shed 0 bases and J shed 7 bases, with 4 bases lying between them. Germline V gene sequence: CDR1 ENHRY, CDR2 SYGVKD. CDR3 length: 12 amino acids. CDR3 residues: CAISESRNEQFF. As DNA, the CDR3 is TGTGCCATCAGTGAGTCGAGAAATGAGCAGTTCTTC.

This clonotype was detected a few times. This chain connects TRBV5-6 to TRBJ1-2; maybe TRBD1 (5 bases). CDR3 length: 15 amino acids. Trimming stripped 0 bases from V and 4 bases from J, with 13 bases between. Germline CDR1 reads SGHDT; CDR2 reads YYEEEE. CDR3 bases: TGTGCCAGCAGCTTGGACCCGCGGGGACGCTATGGCTACACCTTC. This codes for CASSLDPRGRYGYTF.

This clonotype was counted a few times. The chain carries TRBV24-1 and TRBJ2-1, with 13 bases identical to TRBD2. The V and J ends lost 4 bases and 5 bases, in that order; junction bases with no gene match: 7. Germline V gene data show CDR1 as KGHDR and CDR2 as SFDVKD. The CDR3 extends over 17 amino acids. CDR3 DNA sequence: TGTGCCACCAGTGACGCCGGGACTAGCGGGATTCACAATGAGCAGTTCTTC. Translated, it gives CATSDAGTSGIHNEQFF.

The V and J genes are TRBV6-2 or TRBV6-3 and TRBJ2-7, with D tentatively TRBD2 (6 bases). Trimming left V 3 bases short and J 5 bases short, with 11 bases between. CDR1 is MNHEY, CDR2 SVGEGT, per germline. This CDR3 is 13 amino acids long. CDR3 region: CASSYGRENEQYF. In DNA, the CDR3 is TGTGCCAGCAGTTATGGACGGGAGAACGAGCAGTACTTC.

A few counts support this clonotype. The V and J genes are TRBV7-2 and TRBJ1-5; D uncertain. V lost 1 base to trimming and J lost 10 bases, with 11 bases between them. This CDR3 contains 13 residues. The germline V gene has CDR1 SGHTA and CDR2 FQGNSA. CDR3 nucleotides: TGTGCCAGCAGCTTAGAACGGCTCACTCCCCAGCATTTT. Translated: CASSLERLTPQHF. Supplemented by reference TRBV7-2 and TRBJ1-5, the full variable domain reads GAGVSQSPSNKVTEKGKDVELRCDPISGHTALYWYRQSLGQGLEFLIYFQGNSAPDKSGLPSDRFSAERTGGSVSTLTIQRTQQEDSAVYLCASSLERLTPQHFGDGTRLSIL.

This clonotype has a handful of counts. The rearrangement joins TRBV11-2 to TRBJ2-1; 13 bases align to TRBD2. Unmatched junction bases numbered 6, after V lost 6 bases and J lost 4 bases. Germline-derived CDR1 and CDR2 are SGHAT and FQNNGV. The CDR3 spans 16 residues. CDR3 in amino acids: CASSPLTSGRYNEQFF. In DNA form, the CDR3 reads TGTGCCAGCAGTCCACTGACTAGCGGGAGGTACAATGAGCAGTTCTTC.

J is TRBJ1-1 and V is TRBV7-9, with D tentatively TRBD1 (6 bases). With 7 bases removed from V and 5 bases from J, the gap between germline ends came to 14 bases. This CDR3 contains 13 residues. Per the germline V gene, CDR1 is SEHNR and CDR2 is FQNEAQ (reference sequence). The chain's CDR3 is CASMRGEGTEAFF. The CDR3 DNA reads TGTGCCAGCATGAGGGGGGAGGGGACTGAAGCTTTCTTT.

This clonotype was picked up many times. This rearrangement joins TRBV7-2 to TRBJ2-7; D is perhaps TRBD1 (5 bases). There are 13 residues in the CDR3. Between the trimmed V and J ends, which lost 5 bases and 5 bases, there was a span of 13 bases. The germline V gene encodes CDR1 SGHTA and CDR2 FQGNSA. CDR3 protein: CASSPGLADEQYF. Here the CDR3 DNA reads TGTGCCAGCAGCCCAGGGTTAGCCGACGAGCAGTACTTC. Based on the CDR3 plus reference TRBV7-2 and TRBJ2-7, the full variable domain is GAGVSQSPSNKVTEKGKDVELRCDPISGHTALYWYRQSLGQGLEFLIYFQGNSAPDKSGLPSDRFSAERTGGSVSTLTIQRTQQEDSAVYLCASSPGLADEQYFGPGTRLTVT.

This chain joins TRBV7-6 and TRBJ2-7; the D is unclear. Deletions cut 1 base from V and 3 bases from J, with 16 bases between. CDR3 length: 16 residues. Per the germline V gene, CDR1 is SGHVS and CDR2 is FNYEAQ. The CDR3 spells CASSLGKVRGIYEQYF. CDR3 coding DNA: TGTGCCAGCAGCTTAGGAAAGGTACGAGGCATCTACGAGCAGTACTTC.

Only a few counts were recorded for this clonotype. This chain uses TRBV19 with TRBJ2-7; 9 bases line up with TRBD2. V lost 6 bases to trimming and J lost 2 bases; unmatched junction nucleotides: 8. The CDR3 contains 15 residues. Looked up from germline, CDR1 is LNHDA and CDR2 is SQIVND (reference sequence). CDR3 bases: TGTGCCAGTAGGCCTATAGCGGGAGATACCTACGAGCAGTACTTC. Translated: CASRPIAGDTYEQYF.

The sample holds many counts of this clonotype. The chain has TRBV12-3 or TRBV12-4 and TRBJ2-7; D is unresolved. CDR3 length: 14 residues. V lost 6 bases and J lost 2, with 14 bases in between. The CDR3 region is CASSPWEGTYEQYF. CDR3 coding DNA: TGTGCCAGCAGCCCGTGGGAAGGAACCTACGAGCAGTACTTC.

The rearrangement links TRBV9 to TRBJ2-5; 13 nucleotides agree with TRBD2. Germline-derived CDR1 and CDR2 are SGDLS and YYNGEE. This CDR3 comprises 15 residues. Trimming cost V 2 bases and J 5 bases; bases outside gene matches: 3. In DNA form, the CDR3 reads TGTGCCAGCAGCGTGGGACTAGCGGGATCGGAGACCCAGTACTTC. Translating it yields CASSVGLAGSETQYF.